The source of this T cell receptor (beta chain) is a study of shared clonotypes between healthy human individuals. Comments on this clone: Its antigen is still unknown.

The ends lost 4 bases at V and 5 bases at J; junction bases unmatched: 7. The CDR3 totals 15 residues. Germline CDR1 SGHTA, CDR2 FQGNSA. Genomic DNA from each subset was divided evenly over several immunoSEQ plates. Profiled with immunoSEQ multiplex PCR; TCRdb holds only in-frame clones, not every one. The table includes millions of clones, roughly 95% detected once. Naive CD8 cells, CD45RO-negative and positively selected for CCR7, excluded terminally differentiated effector memory CD45RA+ cells. Study-wide findings and caveats: Depth of sequencing was expected to influence donor clonotype sharing. Among the subsets, naive ones generally showed larger estimated richness than memory ones. Of the naive CD4 clonotypes, approximately 5% were shared across a few donors.

V gene TRBV7-2 combines with J gene TRBJ2-5; 10 bases match TRBD1. Sequencing used naive CD8+ T cells sorted from blood. This TCR was sampled from a man aged 18 to 29 in good health. The DNA of the CDR3 is TGTGCCAGCAGCTCCGGGACAGGGGCAGCGGAGACCCAGTACTTC. Protein sequence: CASSSGTGAAETQYF. Full variable domain (remainder filled in from reference TRBV7-2 and TRBJ2-5): GAGVSQSPSNKVTEKGKDVELRCDPISGHTALYWYRQSLGQGLEFLIYFQGNSAPDKSGLPSDRFSAERTGGSVSTLTIQRTQQEDSAVYLCASSSGTGAAETQYFGPGTRLLVL.